These T cell receptor beta chains were read from a single sample in a study of blood T cell repertoires in COVID-19. Clones were read by immunoSEQ multiplex PCR, and TCRdb kept only the in-frame ones, dropping some. The sample consists of 75,000 to 90,000 clones, less than 95% of them appearing once. The specimen was peripheral blood. These receptors were taken from a man aged 18 to 30 with COVID-19, enrolled during active disease. The CDR3 runs from the conserved cysteine through the conserved F or W. The order of the fields is V gene, J gene, CDR3 protein.

V: TRBV7-9
J: TRBJ1-1
CDR3: CASSRARTSSNTEAFF

V: TRBV21-1
J: TRBJ1-6
CDR3: CASSASPGQANSPLHF

V: TRBV10-3
J: TRBJ2-7
CDR3: CAIRPGQGTYEQYF

V: TRBV6-4
J: TRBJ1-1
CDR3: CASSEGQYTEAFF

V: TRBV27
J: TRBJ2-1
CDR3: CASSLQGGEQFF

V: TRBV10-3
J: TRBJ2-1
CDR3: CAISIGTSGSSEQFF

V: TRBV4-3
J: TRBJ2-1
CDR3: CASSQDRDRGGEQFF

V: TRBV9
J: TRBJ2-7
CDR3: CASSVVLAASSYEQYF

V: TRBV28
J: TRBJ1-4
CDR3: CASRGDRGRREKLFF

V: TRBV2
J: TRBJ2-2
CDR3: CASSQWGLRFANTGELFF

V: TRBV11-2
J: TRBJ2-1
CDR3: CASSPRGLDYNEQFF

V: TRBV27
J: TRBJ1-4
CDR3: CASSLKSAPEKLLF

V: TRBV5-3
J: TRBJ2-5
CDR3: CAKTGGSGETQYF

V: TRBV6-5
J: TRBJ2-7
CDR3: CASSYSTGGRGEQYF

V: TRBV28
J: TRBJ2-7
CDR3: CASSLLGGYEQYF

V: TRBV9
J: TRBJ2-1
CDR3: CASSVDSNEQFF

V: TRBV11-2
J: TRBJ2-1
CDR3: CASSKREYSYNEQFF

V: TRBV13
J: TRBJ2-1
CDR3: CASRLIAGNEQFF

V: TRBV5-6
J: TRBJ2-1
CDR3: CASSSGTGNEQFF

V: TRBV6-7
J: TRBJ2-7
CDR3: CASSYPGTPAGLADLCYEQYF

V: TRBV28
J: TRBJ1-2
CDR3: CASSSYGQGTNYGYTF

V: TRBV7-2
J: TRBJ2-7
CDR3: CASSLVSGGREQYF

V: TRBV20-1
J: TRBJ2-5
CDR3: CSAENQETQYF

V: TRBV19
J: TRBJ2-1
CDR3: CASSIRVTSGRSSPHNEQFF

V: TRBV28
J: TRBJ2-3
CDR3: CASSPAGLGTGTDTQYF

V: TRBV9
J: TRBJ2-7
CDR3: CASSALDTAEQYF

V: TRBV21-1
J: TRBJ2-7
CDR3: CASSKAPRTDTYEQYF

V: TRBV7-8
J: TRBJ2-7
CDR3: CASTQGRAGAYEQYF

V: TRBV7-2
J: TRBJ1-2
CDR3: CASSPTGGNYGYTF

V: TRBV30
J: TRBJ2-7
CDR3: CAWSVRSLEQYF

V: TRBV7-2
J: TRBJ1-2
CDR3: CASSVDRGRGGYTF

V: TRBV5-1
J: TRBJ1-2
CDR3: CASSWGTGKANYGYTF

V: TRBV3-1/TRBV3-2
J: TRBJ1-2
CDR3: CASSQDTGYNYGYTF

V: TRBV10-3
J: TRBJ2-5
CDR3: CAISVPSFRGIETQYF

V: TRBV27
J: TRBJ2-4
CDR3: CASSLLAGLAKNIQYF

V: TRBV28
J: TRBJ2-7
CDR3: CASSSFGTGYEQYF

V: TRBV5-1
J: TRBJ1-2
CDR3: CASSLSPRQGATPYGYTF

V: TRBV4-2
J: TRBJ2-7
CDR3: CASSQSTGASYEQYF

V: TRBV27
J: TRBJ1-5
CDR3: CASATGFQPQHF

V: TRBV11-2
J: TRBJ2-7
CDR3: CASTPGGFYEQYF